The 11 T cell receptor beta chains presented below share a single source sample, sequenced in a study of naive and memory T cell subsets. Both TRBC1 and TRBC2 were covered by a beta constant-region primer of two equimolar oligonucleotides. TCRdb called the UMI-ligation and nested PCR reads again in MiXCR, with one record for every CDR3 protein. Of about 80,000 distinct CDR3 sequences detected, about 12% appear once; the ten largest clones hold 0.75% to 1%. Input material: central memory CD4+ T cells from blood. These receptors all stem from a human donor in good health.

This clonotype was picked up a small number of times. The rearrangement joins TRBV20-1 to TRBJ2-4; TRBD1 or TRBD2 may be the D gene (5 bases each). The CDR3 spans 13 residues. Trimming cost V 5 bases and J 5 bases, with 13 bases left between them. Germline V gene sequence: CDR1 DFQATT, CDR2 SNEGSKA (reference sequence). The CDR3 region is CSARTQGENIQYF. CDR3 sequence (DNA): TGCAGTGCTCGCACCCAGGGAGAAAACATTCAGTACTTC.

In its sample, this clonotype was seen many times. The V call is TRBV7-9, the J call TRBJ2-2; D perhaps matches TRBD1 (6 bases). This CDR3 has 15 amino acids. CDR1 is SEHNR and CDR2 is FQNEAQ in the germline V gene (reference sequence). V lost 5 bases, J lost 0 bases, and 10 bases lay in between. CDR3 sequence reads: CASSPGTTNTGELFF. The CDR3 coding sequence is TGTGCCAGCAGCCCCGGGACAACGAACACCGGGGAGCTGTTTTTT.

This clonotype was counted ten times or more. The chain couples TRBV10-2 to TRBJ2-1; 8 nucleotides agree with TRBD2. V lost 3 bases and J lost 10; bases outside the gene matches: 8. The CDR3 has 14 amino acids. Looked up from germline, CDR1 is WSHSY and CDR2 is SAAADI. The CDR3 DNA reads as TGCGCCAGCAGTGAATTAGGACTAGCTTCCGAGCAGTTCTTC. Protein: CASSELGLASEQFF.

The gene calls are TRBV28 and TRBJ1-3; D is unclear. Germline V CDR1 and CDR2: MDHEN, SYDVKM. CDR3 length: 14 amino acids. The V gene lost 2 bases and the J gene lost 2 bases, with 7 bases spanning the gap. The CDR3 region has the DNA TGTGCCAGCAGTTTAGGAACACCTGGAAACACCATATATTTT. It encodes CASSLGTPGNTIYF.

In this sample, this clonotype turned up many times. The gene calls are TRBV28 and TRBJ2-1; either TRBD1 or TRBD2 may supply D (5 bases each). Between the trimmed V and J ends, which lost 7 bases and 3 bases, there was a span of 13 bases. The CDR3 covers 14 residues. Germline V gives CDR1 MDHEN, CDR2 SYDVKM. CDR3 nucleotide sequence: TGTGCCAGCACCTCGGGGACGAACTACAATGAGCAGTTCTTC. It yields the protein CASTSGTNYNEQFF.

Judged by abundance, this clonotype is medium-sized. This rearrangement joins TRBV29-1 to TRBJ2-1; possibly TRBD1 or TRBD2 for D (5 bases each). The germline CDR1 and CDR2 sequences are SQVTM and ANQGSEA. This CDR3 has 13 amino acids. The V end lost 5 bases, the J end lost 9 bases, and 17 bases lay between the germline ends. CDR3 DNA: TGCAGCGTTAGGGCGCAACCTGGGGGTGAGCAGTTCTTC. Its translation: CSVRAQPGGEQFF.

In its sample, this clonotype was seen many times. The chain has TRBV20-1 and TRBJ2-5; D possibly matches TRBD1 or TRBD2 (5 bases each). CDR1 and CDR2 from the germline V gene are DFQATT and SNEGSKA (reference sequence). Trimming stripped 3 bases from V and 5 bases from J, with 13 bases between. The CDR3 loop spans 13 amino acids. This CDR3 reads CSARPGSSETQYF. In nucleotides, the CDR3 is TGCAGTGCTAGGCCAGGGAGCTCGGAGACCCAGTACTTC.

The genes are TRBV5-1 and TRBJ2-7, with a weak D call TRBD1 (6 bases). CDR1 is SGHRS and CDR2 is YFSETQ in the germline V gene. The CDR3 is 13 amino acids. Trimming cost V 3 bases and J 6 bases, with 13 bases left between them. CDR3 in DNA: TGCGCCAGCAGCTCCCAGACAGGTTTCGAGCAGTACTTC. It codes for CASSSQTGFEQYF.

This clonotype was seen many times. The chain recombines TRBV4-1 with TRBJ1-1; the D gene is possibly TRBD1 (6 bases). The ends were cut back, 4 bases at V and 1 base at J, with 13 bases in the middle. Germline V gene sequence: CDR1 MGHRA, CDR2 YSYEKL. CDR3 length: 15 residues. The CDR3 DNA is TGCGCCAGCAGCCGTATGGACAGACGGAACACTGAAGCTTTCTTT. This encodes CASSRMDRRNTEAFF.

This clonotype appeared many times. This chain uses TRBV2 with TRBJ2-1; TRBD1 might be the D (5 bases). The CDR3 totals 13 residues. Germline V gene data show CDR1 as SNHLY and CDR2 as FYNNEI. V was trimmed by 7 bases and J by 8 bases, leaving 15 bases between them. CDR3 nucleotides: TGTGCCAGCAAAAGGGGTAGTTGGGATGAGCAGTTCTTC. Its protein is CASKRGSWDEQFF.

This clonotype ranks as medium-sized (0.01 to 0.1%). This chain joins TRBV12-5 and TRBJ1-2; 10 positions match TRBD1. The CDR3 runs to 13 residues. Germline V CDR1 and CDR2: LGHNT, FRNRAP. The trim removed 5 bases at V and 7 bases at J, leaving 4 bases unmatched. DNA for the CDR3: TGTGCTAGTGGTACCGGGACAGGGGTTGGCTACACCTTC. Amino acids: CASGTGTGVGYTF. Together with reference TRBV12-5 and TRBJ1-2, the CDR3 gives the full variable domain: DARVTQTPRHKVTEMGQEVTMRCQPILGHNTVFWYRQTMMQGLELLAYFRNRAPLDDSGMPKDRFSAEMPDATLATLKIQPSEPRDSAVYFCASGTGTGVGYTFGSGTRLTVV.